The 24 T cell receptor beta chains presented below share a single source sample, sequenced in a study of brain T cells in children with intractable seizures. The data were produced by immunoSEQ multiplex PCR, yet TCRdb's version contains in-frame clones alone and is incomplete. The repertoire holds around 9,000 clones, with 69% as singletons. Surgery cases with the highest brain T cell transcript signatures were chosen for sequencing. The sequenced sample was resected brain tissue, obtained at surgery. The receptors shown here come from a girl aged 2 to 10 with tuberous sclerosis and intractable seizures.

The V and J genes are TRBV24-1 and TRBJ2-7; TRBD1 aligns across 10 bases. V lost 3 bases to trimming and J lost 7 bases; unmatched junction nucleotides: 11. The CDR3 is 16 residues long. The germline V gene has CDR1 KGHDR and CDR2 SFDVKD. The CDR3 protein is CATSDGPGQGIWEQYV. The CDR3 DNA follows: TGTGCCACCAGTGATGGACCGGGACAGGGGATATGGGAGCAGTACGTC.

The V call is TRBV7-8, the J call TRBJ1-2, with TRBD1 matching 7 bases. The germline V gene has CDR1 SGHVS and CDR2 FQNEAQ. Germline trimming cut 6 bases from V and 2 bases from J; bases unmatched to any gene: 6. The CDR3 covers 14 residues. CDR3 region: CASSPGTANYGYTF. In DNA form, the CDR3 reads TGTGCCAGCAGTCCCGGGACAGCGAACTATGGCTACACCTTC.

The J gene is TRBJ2-7, the V gene TRBV5-6, with 7 positions matching TRBD1. Germline lookup yields CDR1 SGHDT and CDR2 YYEEEE. The J segment lost 6 bases and the V segment lost 2 bases, leaving 17 bases of the junction unmatched. The CDR3 is 17 amino acids. CDR3 sequence (DNA): TGTGCCAGCAGCTTTCGGACAGGCCTGTTTCGGGAAGCCGAGCAGTACTTC. Translated: CASSFRTGLFREAEQYF.

The genes are TRBV19 and TRBJ2-7, with 7 nucleotides matching TRBD2. The CDR3 contains 12 residues. With V trimmed by 5 bases and J by 4 bases, 2 bases remained unmatched. From germline, CDR1 is LNHDA and CDR2 SQIVND (reference sequence). The chain's CDR3 is CASSASGYEQYV. The CDR3 nucleotides are TGTGCCAGTAGTGCTAGCGGATACGAGCAGTACGTC.

V gene TRBV18 combines with J gene TRBJ1-4; D is uncertain. CDR1 KGHSH and CDR2 LQKENI come from the germline V gene. Trimming pared 6 bases from V and 5 bases from J, leaving 10 bases between. The CDR3 loop spans 13 amino acids. CDR3 in DNA: TGTGCCAGCTCCAGTGATTTCAATGAAAAACTGTTTTTT. It encodes CASSSDFNEKLFF.

A few counts support this clone. The chain carries TRBV23-1 and TRBJ2-2; 9 bases fit TRBD1. TRBV23-1 falls under the ORF class, with uncertain function. Losses at the gene ends were 5 bases for V and 5 bases for J; bases not matched to a gene: 9. This CDR3 contains 16 residues. In DNA, the CDR3 is TGCGCCAGCAGTGGAACCCGGGACAGGGAGACCGGGGAGCTGTTTTTT. Residues: CASSGTRDRETGELFF.

The V and J genes are TRBV15 and TRBJ2-3; 7 bases match TRBD1. With 0 bases clipped from V and 2 bases from J, the junction kept 2 bases outside the gene matches. Per the germline V gene, CDR1 is LNHNV and CDR2 is YYDKDF (reference sequence). The CDR3 covers 15 residues. Written as DNA, the CDR3 is TGTGCCACCAGCAGAGAGGACAGGTACACAGATACGCAGTATTTT. Encoded protein: CATSREDRYTDTQYF.

The sample holds a few counts of this clone. V gene TRBV5-1 combines with J gene TRBJ1-6, with D tentatively TRBD1 (6 bases). The germline V gene has CDR1 SGHRS and CDR2 YFSETQ. The CDR3 extends over 15 amino acids. Trimming left V 1 base short and J 8 bases short, with 13 bases between. Written as DNA, the CDR3 is TGCGCCAGCAGCTTGCCTACAGCAGGGGATTCACCCCTCCACTTT. It codes for CASSLPTAGDSPLHF.

This chain connects TRBV13 to TRBJ1-3; TRBD1 matches at 8 bases. V lost 2 bases and J lost 8; bases outside the gene matches: 8. The CDR3 has 15 amino acids. Germline values: CDR1 PRHDT, CDR2 FYEKMQ (reference sequence). This chain's CDR3 is CASSLIGQGWDTIYF. The CDR3 DNA sequence: TGTGCCAGCAGCTTAATCGGACAGGGTTGGGACACCATATATTTT.

The gene calls are TRBV7-8 and TRBJ2-3, with 8 positions matching TRBD1. CDR1 and CDR2 (germline): SGHVS, FQNEAQ. This CDR3 spans 16 amino acids. V dropped 5 bases and J dropped 0; count of bases not matched to a gene: 7. The chain's CDR3 is CASSPSRGPSTDTQYF. In DNA form, the CDR3 reads TGTGCCAGCAGCCCGAGCAGGGGGCCTAGCACAGATACGCAGTATTTT.

This clone was seen a few times. V usage is TRBV5-1 and J usage is TRBJ1-2, with no clear D. The V end lost 2 bases, the J end lost 4 bases, and 21 bases lay between the germline ends. The germline V gene encodes CDR1 SGHRS and CDR2 YFSETQ. CDR3 length equals 17 residues. In DNA form, the CDR3 reads TGCGCCAGCAGCTTCAACGAAGCGTGGGGTGCCGCCTATGGCTACACCTTC. Its translation: CASSFNEAWGAAYGYTF.

The J gene is TRBJ2-5, the V gene TRBV5-4, with 11 bases that match TRBD2. CDR1 and CDR2 (germline): SGHNT, YYREEE (reference sequence). V lost 0 bases to trimming and J lost 10 bases; unmatched junction nucleotides: 5. CDR3 length: 14 residues. The DNA for the CDR3 is TGTGCCAGCAGCTTGGCGCCTAGCGGGGGGAACCAGTACTTC. It codes for CASSLAPSGGNQYF.

The chain joins TRBV5-1 to TRBJ2-3, with TRBD2 matching over 10 bases. The CDR3 sequence is 16 residues long. The ends lost 7 bases at V and 3 bases at J; junction bases unmatched: 11. The germline V gene encodes CDR1 SGHRS and CDR2 YFSETQ. The CDR3 sequence: CASRRIIAGGTDTQYF. The CDR3 DNA sequence: TGCGCCAGCCGAAGAATTATAGCGGGGGGTACAGATACGCAGTATTTT.

The chain joins TRBV24-1 to TRBJ2-3; D remains unclear. Germline V lookup: CDR1 KGHDR, CDR2 SFDVKD. CDR3 length: 13 residues. V shed 5 bases and J shed 6 bases, with 11 bases lying between them. The CDR3 nucleotides are TGTGCCACCAGTGTCGGGTCTGTGGATACGCAGTATTTT. Protein: CATSVGSVDTQYF.

This chain connects TRBV6-5 to TRBJ1-2; TRBD1 matches at 10 bases. The CDR3 contains 15 residues. V was clipped by 10 bases and J by 6 bases; unmatched bases: 14. CDR1 and CDR2 (germline): MNHEY, SVGAGI. The CDR3 sequence is CATNWDRGSADGYTF. In DNA form, the CDR3 reads TGTGCCACGAATTGGGACAGGGGTAGCGCAGATGGCTACACCTTC.

V usage is TRBV5-1 and J usage is TRBJ2-3, with D tentatively TRBD1 or TRBD2 (5 bases each). The CDR3 loop spans 14 amino acids. CDR1 is SGHRS and CDR2 is YFSETQ in the germline V gene. V was shortened by 0 bases and J by 2 bases, with 7 bases between the two germline ends. The CDR3 bases are TGCGCCAGCAGCTTGGGGGGGTACACAGATACGCAGTATTTT. It codes for CASSLGGYTDTQYF.

J is TRBJ2-7 and V is TRBV5-5, with TRBD2 matching 7 bases. CDR1 is SGHKS, CDR2 YYEKEE, per germline (reference sequence). CDR3 length equals 17 residues. V lost 0 bases, J lost 2 bases, and 11 bases stayed unmatched. CDR3 sequence reads: CASSLAFGKRGTYEQYF. Here the CDR3 DNA reads TGTGCCAGCAGCTTGGCTTTCGGGAAGCGGGGAACCTACGAGCAGTACTTC.

The V and J genes are TRBV19 and TRBJ2-3, with 7 nucleotides matching TRBD1. CDR3 length equals 16 residues. In germline, CDR1 is LNHDA, CDR2 SQIVND (reference sequence). J lost 5 bases, V lost 0 bases, and 8 bases had no gene match. CDR3 amino acids: CASSIDSTGPQDTQYF. CDR3 coding DNA: TGTGCCAGTAGTATAGATTCGACAGGGCCACAAGATACGCAGTATTTT.

This clone occurred a few times. The V and J genes are TRBV5-1 and TRBJ2-3; 12 nucleotides line up with TRBD2. V lost 4 bases to trimming and J lost 2 bases; unmatched junction nucleotides: 8. The CDR3 is made up of 17 amino acids. Germline lookup yields CDR1 SGHRS and CDR2 YFSETQ. CDR3 region: CASSPETSGGPTDTQYF. CDR3 sequence (DNA): TGCGCCAGCAGCCCGGAGACTAGCGGGGGCCCCACAGATACGCAGTATTTT.

The V and J genes are TRBV25-1 and TRBJ2-1; 9 positions agree with TRBD2. From germline, CDR1 is MGHDK and CDR2 SYGVNS. CDR3 size: 17 residues. With 1 base clipped from V and 2 bases from J, the junction kept 6 bases outside the gene matches. As DNA, the CDR3 is TGTGCCAGCAGTGAATTCGGCGGGGGGGCCCCCTACAATGAGCAGTTCTTC. It is translated as CASSEFGGGAPYNEQFF.

This clone was seen a single time. The chain joins TRBV6-5 to TRBJ1-2, with no clear D. The germline V gene has CDR1 MNHEY and CDR2 SVGAGI. Trimming stripped 6 bases from V and 2 bases from J, with 10 bases between. The CDR3 covers 13 residues. The CDR3 reads CASRAPENYGYTF. The CDR3 DNA follows: TGTGCCAGCAGGGCCCCAGAGAACTATGGCTACACCTTC.

This clone is large. The chain has TRBV6-5 and TRBJ1-4, with 12 bases that match TRBD1. The V segment lost 7 bases and the J segment 10 bases; nucleotides outside the gene matches: 7. Per germline, CDR1 MNHEY and CDR2 SVGAGI. The CDR3 is 14 amino acids. CDR3 sequence: CASTKGQGAAKLFF. CDR3 sequence (DNA): TGTGCCAGCACCAAGGGACAGGGGGCTGCAAAACTGTTTTTT.

The J gene is TRBJ1-2, the V gene TRBV29-1, with a possible D match to TRBD1 (6 bases). With 6 bases removed from V and 6 bases from J, the gap between germline ends came to 8 bases. In germline, CDR1 is SQVTM, CDR2 ANQGSEA. The CDR3 length is 10 residues. CDR3 DNA: TGCAGCGTGCACAGGGATGGCTACACCTTC. Translated, it gives CSVHRDGYTF.

This clone is medium-sized by share. This chain joins TRBV7-2 and TRBJ2-5; 12 nucleotides match TRBD2. This CDR3 comprises 16 residues. Germline CDR1 reads SGHTA; CDR2 reads FQGNSA. V lost 4 bases to trimming and J lost 5 bases; unmatched junction nucleotides: 8. CDR3 nucleotide sequence: TGTGCCAGCAGCTCCATCCTAGCGGGGGGGAGGGAGACCCAGTACTTC. It translates to CASSSILAGGRETQYF.